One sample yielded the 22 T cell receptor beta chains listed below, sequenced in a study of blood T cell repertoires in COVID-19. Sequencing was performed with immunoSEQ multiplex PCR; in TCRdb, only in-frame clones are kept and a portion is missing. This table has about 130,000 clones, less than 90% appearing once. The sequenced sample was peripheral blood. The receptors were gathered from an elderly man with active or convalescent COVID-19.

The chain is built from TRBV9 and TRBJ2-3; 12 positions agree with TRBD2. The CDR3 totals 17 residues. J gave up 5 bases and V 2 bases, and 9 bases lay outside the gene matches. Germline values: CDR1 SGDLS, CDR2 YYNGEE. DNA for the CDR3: TGTGCCAGCAGCGTGGGGACTAGCGGGCCTAGTGGAGATACGCAGTATTTT. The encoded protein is CASSVGTSGPSGDTQYF.

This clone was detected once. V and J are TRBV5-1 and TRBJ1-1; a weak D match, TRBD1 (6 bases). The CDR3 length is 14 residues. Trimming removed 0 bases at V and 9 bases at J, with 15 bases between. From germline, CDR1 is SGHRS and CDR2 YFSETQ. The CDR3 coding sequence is TGCGCCAGCAGCTTGGGGGGACAAATATCTCAAGCTTTCTTT. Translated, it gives CASSLGGQISQAFF.

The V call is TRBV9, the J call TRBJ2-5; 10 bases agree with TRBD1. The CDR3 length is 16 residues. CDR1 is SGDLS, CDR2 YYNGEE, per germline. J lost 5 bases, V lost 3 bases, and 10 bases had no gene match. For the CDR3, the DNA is TGTGCCAGCAGCGCCCGGGACAGGGGTCCCCCGGAGACCCAGTACTTC. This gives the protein CASSARDRGPPETQYF.

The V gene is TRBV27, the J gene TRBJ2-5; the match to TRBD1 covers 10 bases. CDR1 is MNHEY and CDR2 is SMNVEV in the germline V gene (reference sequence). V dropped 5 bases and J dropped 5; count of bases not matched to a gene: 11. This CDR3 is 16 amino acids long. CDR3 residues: CASSITGTGVGETQYF. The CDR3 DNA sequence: TGTGCCAGCAGTATAACCGGGACAGGGGTCGGGGAGACCCAGTACTTC.

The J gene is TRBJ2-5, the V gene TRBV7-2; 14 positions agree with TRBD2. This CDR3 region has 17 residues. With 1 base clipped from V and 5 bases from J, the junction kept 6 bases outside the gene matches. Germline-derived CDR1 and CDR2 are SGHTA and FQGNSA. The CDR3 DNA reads TGTGCCAGCAGCTTAGAAGGGACTAGCGGGAGTAGGGAGACCCAGTACTTC. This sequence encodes CASSLEGTSGSRETQYF.

CDR3 loop: CASSETANSGETQYF. The CDR3 nucleotides read TGTGCCAGCAGTGAAACGGCGAACTCAGGGGAGACCCAGTACTTC. The chain recombines TRBV2 with TRBJ2-5; possibly TRBD1 for D (5 bases). The V end was cut by 2 bases, the J end by 5 bases, with 15 bases between. The CDR3 has 15 residues. From germline, CDR1 is SNHLY and CDR2 FYNNEI.

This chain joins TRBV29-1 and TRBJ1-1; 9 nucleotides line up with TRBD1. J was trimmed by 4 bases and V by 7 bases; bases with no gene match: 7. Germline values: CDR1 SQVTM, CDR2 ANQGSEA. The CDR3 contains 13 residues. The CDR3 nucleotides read TGCAGCGCTAGACAGGGGGGGAGCACTGAAGCTTTCTTT. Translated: CSARQGGSTEAFF.

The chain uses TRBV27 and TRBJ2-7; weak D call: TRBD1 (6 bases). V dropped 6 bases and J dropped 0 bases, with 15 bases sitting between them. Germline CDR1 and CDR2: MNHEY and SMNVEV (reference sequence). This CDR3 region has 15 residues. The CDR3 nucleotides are TGTGCCAGCAGGACACGTACAGGGATCTCCTACGAGCAGTACTTC. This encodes CASRTRTGISYEQYF.

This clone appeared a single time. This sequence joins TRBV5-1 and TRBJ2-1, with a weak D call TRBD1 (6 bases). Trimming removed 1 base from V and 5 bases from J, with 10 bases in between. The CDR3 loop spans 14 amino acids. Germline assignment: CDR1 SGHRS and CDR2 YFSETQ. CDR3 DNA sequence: TGCGCCAGCAGCTTGTGGGACACTGACAATGAGCAGTTCTTC. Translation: CASSLWDTDNEQFF.

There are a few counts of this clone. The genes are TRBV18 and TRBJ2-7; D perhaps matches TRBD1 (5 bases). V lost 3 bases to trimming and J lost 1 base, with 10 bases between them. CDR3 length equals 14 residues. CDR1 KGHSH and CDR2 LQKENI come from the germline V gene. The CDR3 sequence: CASSPVGPSYEQYF. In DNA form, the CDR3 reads TGTGCCAGCTCACCCGTGGGGCCATCCTACGAGCAGTACTTC.

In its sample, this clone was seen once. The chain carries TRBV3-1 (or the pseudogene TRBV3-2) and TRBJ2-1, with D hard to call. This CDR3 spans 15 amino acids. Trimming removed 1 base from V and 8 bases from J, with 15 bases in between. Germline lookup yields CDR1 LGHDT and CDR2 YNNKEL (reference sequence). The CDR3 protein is CASSQASLLGHEQFF. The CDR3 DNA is TGTGCCAGCAGCCAAGCTTCACTCCTAGGTCATGAGCAGTTCTTC.

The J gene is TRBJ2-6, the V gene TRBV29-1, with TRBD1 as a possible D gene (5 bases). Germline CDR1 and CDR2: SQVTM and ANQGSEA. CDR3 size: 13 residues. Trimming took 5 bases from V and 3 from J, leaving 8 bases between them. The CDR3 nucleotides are TGCAGCGTTTCAGGGTTTGGGGCCAACGTCCTGACTTTC. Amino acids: CSVSGFGANVLTF.

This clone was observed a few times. The CDR3 reads CASSSILTGAGELFF. CDR3 DNA: TGTGCCAGCAGTTCCATCCTAACAGGGGCCGGGGAGCTGTTTTTT. The chain recombines TRBV28 with TRBJ2-2; the match to TRBD1 covers 7 bases. The V segment lost 4 bases and the J segment 6 bases; nucleotides outside the gene matches: 8. The CDR3 length is 15 residues. Germline values: CDR1 MDHEN, CDR2 SYDVKM.

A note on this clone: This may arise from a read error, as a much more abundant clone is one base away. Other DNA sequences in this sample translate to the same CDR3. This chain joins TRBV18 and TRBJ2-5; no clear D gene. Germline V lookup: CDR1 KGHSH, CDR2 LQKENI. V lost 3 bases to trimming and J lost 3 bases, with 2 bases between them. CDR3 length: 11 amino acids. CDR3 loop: CASSPKETQYF. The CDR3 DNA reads TGTGCCAGCTCACCTAAAGAGACCCAGTACTTC.

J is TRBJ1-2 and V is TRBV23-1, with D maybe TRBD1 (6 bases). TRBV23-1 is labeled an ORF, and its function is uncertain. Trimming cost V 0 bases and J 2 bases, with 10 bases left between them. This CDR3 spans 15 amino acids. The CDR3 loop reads CASSQSGAGNYGYTF. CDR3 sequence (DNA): TGCGCCAGCAGTCAATCGGGGGCAGGGAACTATGGCTACACCTTC.

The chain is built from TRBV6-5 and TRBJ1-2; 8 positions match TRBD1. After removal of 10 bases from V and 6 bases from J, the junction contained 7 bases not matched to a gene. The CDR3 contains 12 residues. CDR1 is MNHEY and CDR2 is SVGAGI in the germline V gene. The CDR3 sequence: CATKRTGNGYTF. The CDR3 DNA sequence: TGTGCCACAAAGCGGACAGGGAATGGCTACACCTTC.

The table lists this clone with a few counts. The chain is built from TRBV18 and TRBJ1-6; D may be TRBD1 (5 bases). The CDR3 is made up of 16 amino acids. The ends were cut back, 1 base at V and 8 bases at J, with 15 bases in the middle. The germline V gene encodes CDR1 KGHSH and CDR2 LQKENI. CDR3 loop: CASSPRSRGVDSPLHF. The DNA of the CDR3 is TGTGCCAGCTCACCACGCTCACGGGGGGTTGATTCACCCCTCCACTTT.

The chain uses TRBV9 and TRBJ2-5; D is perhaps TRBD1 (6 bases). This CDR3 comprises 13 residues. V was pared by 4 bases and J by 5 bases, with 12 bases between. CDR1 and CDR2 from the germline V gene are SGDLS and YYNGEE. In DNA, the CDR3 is TGTGCCAGCAGCCCACAGGGTTGGGAGACCCAGTACTTC. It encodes CASSPQGWETQYF.

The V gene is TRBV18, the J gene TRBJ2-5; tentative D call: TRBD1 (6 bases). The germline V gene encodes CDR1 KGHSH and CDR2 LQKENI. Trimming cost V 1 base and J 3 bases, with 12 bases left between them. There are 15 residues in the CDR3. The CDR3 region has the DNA TGTGCCAGCTCACCACAACAGGGATGGGAAGAGACCCAGTACTTC. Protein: CASSPQQGWEETQYF.

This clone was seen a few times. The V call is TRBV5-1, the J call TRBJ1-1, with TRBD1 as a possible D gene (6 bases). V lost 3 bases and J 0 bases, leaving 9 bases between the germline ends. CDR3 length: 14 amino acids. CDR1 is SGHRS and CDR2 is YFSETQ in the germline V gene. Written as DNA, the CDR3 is TGCGCCAGCAGCTCGACAGGTATGAACACTGAAGCTTTCTTT. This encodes CASSSTGMNTEAFF.

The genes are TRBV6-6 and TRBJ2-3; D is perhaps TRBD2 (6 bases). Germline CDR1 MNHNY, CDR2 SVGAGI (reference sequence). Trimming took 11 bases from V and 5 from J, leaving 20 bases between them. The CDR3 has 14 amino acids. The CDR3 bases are TGTGCCGTTGGGAGGATAGGGGCGCGAGATACGCAGTATTTT. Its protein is CAVGRIGARDTQYF.

The CDR3 coding sequence is TGCGCCAGCAGCTCTGATAGGACTAGCGGGAGGCTGCGTTCCCCAGATACGCAGTATTTT. It encodes CASSSDRTSGRLRSPDTQYF. The chain carries TRBV5-1 and TRBJ2-3, with 14 bases matching TRBD2. The CDR3 has 20 residues. CDR1 SGHRS and CDR2 YFSETQ come from the germline V gene. Trimming cost V 3 bases and J 4 bases; bases outside gene matches: 16.